The source of this TCR beta chain is a study of blood T cell repertoires in COVID-19 (dated by TCRdb to 2018 to 2021). Context from the whole study: The collaborator samples originated in the United States, Italy and Spain and spanned the acute and convalescent phases of COVID-19. The prospective study material was composed of cDNA or gDNA derived from T cells, B-cell-depleted T cells, or PBMCs. Subjects who had been exposed to COVID-19, were actively infected with it, or had recovered from it provided the deeply sampled blood TCRbeta repertoires that made up the dataset. The repertoires were released in a freely available public database intended as a resource for research on the immune response to SARS-CoV-2. The samples were drawn from two sources: the first 160 participants of the ongoing ImmuneRACE study, and 1,000 to 1,500 subjects contributed by 6 global collaborators. A de-identified subject ID, COVID-19 status, age in years and sex were almost always included in the sample metadata. Where available, HLA class I and class II types were obtained from metadata supplied by the sample provider rather than from assay-based typing. Beyond this particular receptor, the publication reports: Clinical and demographic metadata were provided uncurated, with the amount varying by source and participant.

TCRbeta CDR3 regions were amplified from genomic DNA by means of the immunoSEQ Assay, a bias-controlled multiplex PCR. The study's own analysis went as follows. The number of nucleated cells in each sample was estimated by amplification of reference gene primers within the assay. Sequence reads were collapsed and filtered to measure the absolute abundance of every unique TCRbeta CDR3 rearrangement. For each sample, productive Simpson clonality was calculated as the square root of Simpson's diversity index over productive rearrangements. TCRdb mirrors the immuneACCESS table, restricted to in-frame sequences. Some clones are absent from its copies; in checked studies, under half trace to an unresolved V gene, and the reason for the others is unknown. V and J calls and clone size follow that table, whereas D and trimming were derived from the DNA. The sample yields approximately 120,000 clones; around 82% were counted once. 5.9% of the sample belongs to the ten largest clones.

A note on this clone: Which antigen it targets is not known. The record has no base qualities; no much larger clone is one base away.

The collaborating institutions used their own protocols to collect whole blood in K2EDTA tubes. For TCRbeta analysis, collaborator samples were shipped as frozen whole blood, as isolated PBMCs, or as DNA extracted from either sample type. The CDR3 contains 14 residues, cysteine and phenylalanine counted. The retained sequence is limited to the CDR3, 42 bases, with the frame set at the first base. The germline V and J ends show losses of 7 bases and 9 bases respectively, and no gene match explains 11 bases of the junction. CDR1 and CDR2 are read off the germline V gene as SGHTA and FQGTGA. This receptor chain uses TRBV7-3 and TRBJ2-1, with 8 junctional bases fitting TRBD2. The receptor comes from a man older than 75 with active or convalescent COVID-19. Sequencing was done on a sample of peripheral blood. The nucleotides read TGTGCCAGCACCCCGGGGACTAGGGTTACTGAGCAGTTCTTC. It translates to CASTPGTRVTEQFF.